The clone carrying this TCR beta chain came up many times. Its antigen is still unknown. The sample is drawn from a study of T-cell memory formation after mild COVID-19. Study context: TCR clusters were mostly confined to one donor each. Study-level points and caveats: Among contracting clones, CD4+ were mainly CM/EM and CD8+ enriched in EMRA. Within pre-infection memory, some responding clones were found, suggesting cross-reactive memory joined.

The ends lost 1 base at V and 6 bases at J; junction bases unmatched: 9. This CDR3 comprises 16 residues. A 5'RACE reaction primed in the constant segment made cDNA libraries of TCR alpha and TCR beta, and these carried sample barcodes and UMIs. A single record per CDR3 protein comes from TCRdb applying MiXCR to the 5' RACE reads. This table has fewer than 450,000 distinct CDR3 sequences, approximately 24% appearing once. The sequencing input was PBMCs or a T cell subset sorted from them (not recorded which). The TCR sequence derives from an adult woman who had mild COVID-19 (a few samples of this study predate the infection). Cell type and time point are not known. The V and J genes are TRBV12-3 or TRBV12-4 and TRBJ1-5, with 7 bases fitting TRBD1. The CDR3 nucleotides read TGTGCCAGCAGTTTAGGTGGGAACAGGGGATCTCAGCCCCAGCATTTT. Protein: CASSLGGNRGSQPQHF.